The 4 T cell receptor beta chains reported below all come from one sample, sequenced in a study of blood T cell repertoires in COVID-19. Data came from immunoSEQ multiplex PCR; TCRdb stores just in-frame clones and leaves some out. The table includes about 140,000 clones, 75% to 85% detected once. Sequences were obtained from peripheral blood. Receptors were obtained from a man aged 55 to 70 with active or convalescent COVID-19.

V usage is TRBV5-1 and J usage is TRBJ1-4; 9 positions match TRBD1. Per germline, CDR1 SGHRS and CDR2 YFSETQ. Trimming at V came to 2 bases and at J to 6 bases, leaving 2 bases not matched to a gene. The CDR3 covers 14 residues. In DNA form, the CDR3 reads TGCGCCAGCAGCTTTACAGGGGGCGATGAAAAACTGTTTTTT. Translating gives CASSFTGGDEKLFF.

V and J are TRBV5-1 and TRBJ1-6; unclear D gene. The CDR3 is 16 amino acids. The germline V and J ends were trimmed by 5 bases and 10 bases, with 22 bases remaining between them. CDR1 is SGHRS and CDR2 is YFSETQ in the germline V gene. CDR3 loop: CASRQKTGLEGSPLHF. The DNA of the CDR3 is TGCGCCAGCAGACAAAAAACGGGCCTCGAGGGATCACCCCTCCACTTT.

The chain uses TRBV7-9 and TRBJ1-2, with D perhaps matching TRBD1 (6 bases). In germline, CDR1 is SEHNR, CDR2 FQNEAQ (reference sequence). V was shortened by 7 bases and J by 4 bases, with 13 bases between the two germline ends. This CDR3 is 13 amino acids long. The CDR3 nucleotides read TGTGCCAGCAACAACCAGGGGACCTATGGCTACACCTTC. Translation: CASNNQGTYGYTF.

J is TRBJ1-6 and V is TRBV7-9; D not certain. This CDR3 is 14 amino acids long. Germline V gives CDR1 SEHNR, CDR2 FQNEAQ (reference sequence). The V end lost 5 bases, the J end lost 8 bases, and 13 bases lay between the germline ends. CDR3 coding DNA: TGTGCCAGCAGCCACTTTGGGCGGGATTCACCCCTCCACTTT. This gives the protein CASSHFGRDSPLHF. Full variable domain (remainder filled in from reference TRBV7-9 and TRBJ1-6): DTGVSQNPRHKITKRGQNVTFRCDPISEHNRLYWYRQTLGQGPEFLTYFQNEAQLEKSRLLSDRFSAERPKGSFSTLEIQRTEQGDSAMYLCASSHFGRDSPLHFGNGTRLTVT.